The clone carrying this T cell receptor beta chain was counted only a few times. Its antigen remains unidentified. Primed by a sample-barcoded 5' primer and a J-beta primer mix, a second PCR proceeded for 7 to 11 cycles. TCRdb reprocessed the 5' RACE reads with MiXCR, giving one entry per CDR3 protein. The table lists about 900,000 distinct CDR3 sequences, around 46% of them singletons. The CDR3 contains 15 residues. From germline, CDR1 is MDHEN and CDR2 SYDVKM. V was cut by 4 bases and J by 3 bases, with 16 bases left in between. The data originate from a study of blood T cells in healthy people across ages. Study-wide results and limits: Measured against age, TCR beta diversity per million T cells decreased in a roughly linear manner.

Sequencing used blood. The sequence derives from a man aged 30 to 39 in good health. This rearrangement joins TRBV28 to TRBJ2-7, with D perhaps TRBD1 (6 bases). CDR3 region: CASSSTRTVDYEQYF. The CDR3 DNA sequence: TGTGCCAGCAGTTCTACCCGGACAGTTGACTACGAGCAGTACTTC.